A selection of T cell receptor beta chains follows, all from one sample in a study. One entry per CDR3 protein results from TCRdb running MiXCR on the 5' RACE reads. The sample includes about 5,300 distinct CDR3 sequences, roughly a third of them seen just once. Sequenced input: memory CD4+ T cells sorted from blood. Receptor source: a female donor with breast cancer. CDR3s include the opening cysteine and the closing phenylalanine or tryptophan. Fields, in order: V gene, CDR3 length, J gene, D gene, clone size, CDR3 DNA, CDR3 protein. D genes are given only for firm matches. Some rows mark clone size as missing; the rest say once, few, many or name a class of expanded clone.

TRBV20-1	15	TRBJ1-1	TRBD1	.	TGCAGCGCTAGGCCCGCGGGACAGGCTAACACTGAAGCTTTCTTT	CSARPAGQANTEAFF
TRBV3-1	13	TRBJ2-1	.	medium-sized	TGTGCCAGCAGCCAAGGGAGTCTCTATGAGCAGTTCTTC	CASSQGSLYEQFF
TRBV5-1	16	TRBJ1-1	TRBD1	few	TGCGCCAGCAGATCCCAGGGGGCGCGGGTTCACACTGAAGCTTTCTTT	CASRSQGARVHTEAFF
TRBV5-1	17	TRBJ2-7	.	many	TGCGCCAGCAGCCCCTTGCCTGGTGGCGTTAGCTCCTACGAGCAGTACTTC	CASSPLPGGVSSYEQYF
TRBV5-1	16	TRBJ2-2	.	.	TGCGCCAGCAGCCGTAAAGCGGCAACCAACACCGGGGAGCTGTTTTTT	CASSRKAATNTGELFF
TRBV11-2	16	TRBJ2-5	.	.	TGTGCCGGCAGCTTACAACCGGGAGCCCAGGGGGAGACCCAGTACTTC	CAGSLQPGAQGETQYF
TRBV10-1	13	TRBJ2-3	.	.	TGCGCCAGCCAGCTGAATTTAGCAGATACGCAGTGTTTT	CASQLNLADTQCF
TRBV20-1	15	TRBJ1-2	TRBD1	.	TGCAGTGCAAGCCGGACAGGGAAGACAACACATGGCTACACCTTC	CSASRTGKTTHGYTF
TRBV10-2	13	TRBJ2-7	.	.	TGCGCCAGTCAGAGGGTCCAATCCTACGAGCAGTACTTC	CASQRVQSYEQYF
TRBV12-3/TRBV12-4	14	TRBJ1-5	.	.	TGTGCCAGCAGTTTTTCCGGGTCTGGGCAGCCCCAGCATTTT	CASSFSGSGQPQHF
TRBV11-2	16	TRBJ2-5	.	.	TGTGCCAGCAGCTTACAACCGGGAACCCAAAAGGAGACCCAGAACTTC	CASSLQPGTQKETQNF
TRBV7-9	14	TRBJ2-1	TRBD2	few	TGTGCCAGCAGCTCTAGCGGGAACTACAATGAGCAGTTCTTC	CASSSSGNYNEQFF
TRBV5-1	16	TRBJ2-5	TRBD1	.	TGCGCCAGCAGCGTCCGGGACAGGGGGTACCAAGAGTCCCAGTACTTC	CASSVRDRGYQESQYF
TRBV6-5	14	TRBJ1-5	.	medium-sized	TGTGCCAGCAGAGGCGGGGGGGGAAATCAGCCCCAGCATTTT	CASRGGGGNQPQHF
TRBV29-1	11	TRBJ1-2	.	many	TGCAGCGGTCAAAATAACTATGGCTACACCTTC	CSGQNNYGYTF
TRBV14	14	TRBJ2-1	TRBD2	.	TGTGCCAGCAGCCCGGGGACTAGCGGGAGGGGGCAGTTCTTC	CASSPGTSGRGQFF
TRBV4-1	17	TRBJ2-3	TRBD1	medium-sized	TGCGCCAGCAGCTCTCAGGGGGGACAGGGGCTTGCAGATACGCAGTATTTT	CASSSQGGQGLADTQYF
TRBV20-1	17	TRBJ2-1	.	many	TGCAGTGCTAGAGCCAGACACCTCGGGGACCTCTACAATGAGCAGTTCTTC	CSARARHLGDLYNEQFF
TRBV5-1	13	TRBJ2-5	.	medium-sized	TGCGCCAGCAGCCCTGAGGCGGGAGAGACCCAGTACTTC	CASSPEAGETQYF
TRBV7-2	16	TRBJ2-7	.	many	TGTGCCAGCAGCTTGGACCTCGGGACGGCATCCTACGAGCAGTACTTC	CASSLDLGTASYEQYF
TRBV5-1	13	TRBJ2-1	.	.	TGCGCCAGCAGCCTGATGACATTGCCGGCGCAGTTCTTC	CASSLMTLPAQFF
TRBV3-1	15	TRBJ2-5	.	.	TGTGCCAGCAGCCAAGGGCGGGAATACCAAGAGACCCAGTACTTC	CASSQGREYQETQYF
TRBV5-1	14	TRBJ2-7	.	.	TGCGCCAGCAGCTTGGAGACAGGAAAGCGCGAGCAGTACTTC	CASSLETGKREQYF
TRBV10-2	11	TRBJ2-7	.	few	TGCGCCAGCAGTGAGTCTTACGAGCAGTACTTC	CASSESYEQYF
TRBV5-1	12	TRBJ2-3	.	.	TGCGCCAGCAGCTGGACCACAGATACGCAGTATTTT	CASSWTTDTQYF
TRBV15	16	TRBJ1-5	.	.	TGTGCCACCAGCAGGTACGGGCCCCCAGCGCCCCAGCCCCAGCATTTT	CATSRYGPPAPQPQHF
TRBV4-1	13	TRBJ2-7	.	.	TGCGCCAGCAGCCCCGGCGGGCGCTACGAGCAGTACTTC	CASSPGGRYEQYF
TRBV20-1	15	TRBJ2-7	.	few	TGCAGTGCTAGAGGTTCTCTAGCGCTCTCCTACGAGCAGTACTTC	CSARGSLALSYEQYF
TRBV20-1	13	TRBJ2-7	.	.	TGCAGTGCTAGAGGACAGGTTTACGACGAGCAGTACTTC	CSARGQVYDEQYF
TRBV29-1	13	TRBJ1-1	.	few	TGCAGCGTTTCCCTCGAAGGGGACACTGAAGCTTTCTTT	CSVSLEGDTEAFF